This TCR beta chain was profiled in a study of blood T cell repertoires in COVID-19. Sequencing used immunoSEQ multiplex PCR; TCRdb keeps in-frame clones, though not all of them. The sample comprises 120,000 to 150,000 clones, under 90% of which are singletons, and roughly 8.6% rests with the top ten. From germline, CDR1 is SGDLS and CDR2 YYNGEE. Trimming took 0 bases from V and 3 from J, leaving 6 bases between them. The CDR3 runs 13 residues. The clonotype comes from a woman over 75 in a cohort sampled during active or convalescent COVID-19. Input material: peripheral blood. The chain combines TRBV9 with TRBJ1-1; perhaps TRBD1 as D (5 bases). The CDR3 region is CASSVEGYTEAFF. The CDR3 DNA follows: TGTGCCAGCAGCGTAGAGGGGTACACTGAAGCTTTCTTT.